This T cell receptor beta chain was captured in a study of blood T cell repertoires in COVID-19. About the research overall: Both acute and convalescent COVID-19 samples were obtained from the United States, Italy and Spain. T cells, B-cell-depleted T cells, or PBMCs supplied cDNA or gDNA.

In the source study's methods: How many nucleated cells were present was estimated from reference gene primer amplification. Only in-frame clones appear in the TCRdb table, and some are missing; sequencing was by immunoSEQ multiplex PCR. V, J and clone size reflect that table, while D and trimming were determined from the DNA. The table shows around 140,000 clones, with roughly 88% occurring only once. J was trimmed by 2 bases and V by 1 base; bases with no gene match: 2. The length of the CDR3 is 16 residues. Germline loops: CDR1 LNHNV, CDR2 YYDKDF (reference sequence). This clonotype was obtained from a man in his 70s with acute or convalescent COVID-19. V and J are TRBV15 and TRBJ1-5; 10 positions agree with TRBD1. The sequencing input was peripheral blood. The CDR3 region has the DNA TGTGCCACCAGCAGAGGGGACAGGGGCCGCAATCAGCCCCAGCATTTT. Its protein is CATSRGDRGRNQPQHF.